These 21 T cell receptor beta chains share one sample of origin, sequenced in a study of patients with pleural tuberculosis. TCRdb passed the reads through MiXCR, listing each CDR3 protein once. The sample lists around 54,000 distinct CDR3 sequences; around 6.7% were seen once. The receptor set was obtained from a human donor with pleural tuberculosis.

V gene TRBV29-1 combines with J gene TRBJ2-1; 13 bases match TRBD2. J lost 4 bases, V lost 6 bases, and 6 bases had no gene match. The CDR3 loop spans 15 amino acids. Germline loops: CDR1 SQVTM, CDR2 ANQGSEA. The CDR3 DNA reads as TGCAGCGTCCTCGGACTAGCGGGAGCATACAATGAGCAGTTCTTC. Translation: CSVLGLAGAYNEQFF.

This clonotype was observed at least ten times. The J gene is TRBJ1-1, the V gene TRBV20-1, with D hard to call. Trimming removed 3 bases from V and 2 bases from J, with 16 bases in between. CDR3 length: 15 amino acids. Germline CDR1 DFQATT, CDR2 SNEGSKA (reference sequence). The CDR3 protein is CSASEAGAINTEAFF. CDR3 in DNA: TGCAGTGCTAGTGAGGCAGGCGCAATTAACACTGAAGCTTTCTTT.

This clonotype was found many times. J is TRBJ1-2 and V is TRBV6-2 or TRBV6-3; the D is unclear. The length of the CDR3 is 12 residues. CDR1 is MNHEY, CDR2 SVGEGT, per germline. Trimming removed 2 bases at V and 7 bases at J, with 8 bases between. The CDR3 spells CASSYPTPGYTF. Written as DNA, the CDR3 is TGTGCCAGCAGTTACCCCACCCCTGGCTACACCTTC.

This clonotype was seen ten or more times. This chain links TRBV20-1 with TRBJ2-7; 12 nucleotides match TRBD2. CDR1 is DFQATT, CDR2 SNEGSKA, per germline (reference sequence). V lost 3 bases to trimming and J lost 0 bases; unmatched junction nucleotides: 3. CDR3 length equals 15 residues. The CDR3 DNA follows: TGCAGTGCTAGGGGACTAGCGGGTATCTCCTACGAGCAGTACGTC. This sequence encodes CSARGLAGISYEQYV.

This clonotype was seen many times. The J gene is TRBJ2-5, the V gene TRBV10-3, with TRBD1 matching 7 bases. Trimming took 5 bases from V and 5 from J; bases not matched to a gene: 5. Germline CDR1 ENHRY, CDR2 SYGVKD. There are 13 residues in the CDR3. CDR3 in amino acids: CAISTQGKETQYF. The CDR3 DNA is TGTGCCATCAGTACACAGGGGAAGGAGACCCAGTACTTC.

This clonotype was detected many times. The chain has TRBV24-1 and TRBJ2-3, with D possibly TRBD1 on 5 matching bases. V lost 5 bases and J lost 5, with 10 bases in between. The CDR3 contains 13 residues. Per the germline V gene, CDR1 is KGHDR and CDR2 is SFDVKD. As DNA, the CDR3 is TGTGCCACCAGTGGAGACAGCCTAGATACGCAGTATTTT. Translated, it gives CATSGDSLDTQYF.

Ten or more counts support this clonotype. This chain joins TRBV9 and TRBJ2-5; D not certain. Germline values: CDR1 SGDLS, CDR2 YYNGEE. The CDR3 is made up of 15 amino acids. V was trimmed by 0 bases and J by 2 bases, leaving 11 bases between them. CDR3 region: CASSVEPSKQETQYF. The DNA for the CDR3 is TGTGCCAGCAGCGTAGAGCCGTCAAAACAAGAGACCCAGTACTTC.

A remark on this clonotype: A much larger clonotype is one base distant, so this may be a read error. V usage is TRBV5-6 and J usage is TRBJ1-3; no definite D call. The length of the CDR3 is 16 residues. The V end was cut by 0 bases, the J end by 3 bases, with 13 bases between. Germline CDR1 SGHDT, CDR2 YYEEEE. The CDR3 bases are TGTGCCAGCAGCTTGGGGGTCCCCCAGATTGGAAACACCATATATTTT. Amino acids: CASSLGVPQIGNTIYF.

This clonotype has ten or more counts. The gene calls are TRBV27 and TRBJ2-1, with D possibly matching TRBD1 (6 bases). Looked up from germline, CDR1 is MNHEY and CDR2 is SMNVEV (reference sequence). The CDR3 length is 14 residues. Trimming cost V 4 bases and J 3 bases, with 10 bases left between them. CDR3 DNA sequence: TGTGCCAGCAGTTACCAGGACAGCTACAATGAGCAGTTCTTC. Amino acid sequence: CASSYQDSYNEQFF.

This clonotype was seen a few times. V gene TRBV11-1 combines with J gene TRBJ2-2; the match to TRBD1 covers 8 bases. CDR1 and CDR2 (germline): SGHAT, FQDESV (reference sequence). V gave up 1 base and J gave up 5 bases; unmatched junction bases: 9. This CDR3 is built from 17 residues. CDR3 sequence (DNA): TGTGCCAGCAGCTTAGTCGTGGGACAGGTTAAAACCGGGGAGCTGTTTTTT. Protein: CASSLVVGQVKTGELFF.

This clonotype was detected many times. V is TRBV2 and J is TRBJ2-1; D is possibly TRBD1 (6 bases). The germline gives CDR1 SNHLY, CDR2 FYNNEI. This CDR3 is built from 14 residues. Trimming removed 3 bases at V and 5 bases at J, with 11 bases between. CDR3 nucleotides: TGTGCCAGCAGTGATAGGACAGTGGACAATGAGCAGTTCTTC. This sequence encodes CASSDRTVDNEQFF.

To note about this clonotype: A much more abundant neighbour one base away suggests this may be a read error. V is TRBV12-3 or TRBV12-4 and J is TRBJ2-5, with D perhaps TRBD1 or TRBD2 (5 bases each). This CDR3 has 13 amino acids. The V and J ends lost 5 bases and 5 bases respectively, with 12 bases between them. CDR3 amino acids: CASSPGTPETQYF. Written as DNA, the CDR3 is TGTGCCAGCAGTCCGGGGACCCCTGAGACCCAGTACTTC.

This clonotype was counted at least ten times. V is TRBV11-2 and J is TRBJ2-5, with TRBD1 matching 10 bases. The germline CDR1 and CDR2 sequences are SGHAT and FQNNGV. The trim removed 5 bases at V and 6 bases at J, leaving 3 bases unmatched. The CDR3 runs to 13 residues. The CDR3 protein is CASSPGQGQTQYF. The CDR3 nucleotides read TGTGCCAGCAGCCCGGGACAGGGGCAGACCCAGTACTTC.

This clonotype was seen ten or more times. The chain employs TRBV6-1 and TRBJ2-4; 11 bases fit TRBD1. The CDR3 length is 15 residues. The trim removed 5 bases at V and 9 bases at J, leaving 9 bases unmatched. Germline-derived CDR1 and CDR2 are MNHNS and SASEGT. The CDR3: CASSQRRDRGAIQYF. DNA for the CDR3: TGTGCCAGCAGTCAAAGACGGGACAGGGGGGCCATTCAGTACTTC.

Regarding this clonotype: As the CDR3 is not closed by the conserved phenylalanine or tryptophan, this likely results from a read error. The chain links TRBV5-6 to TRBJ1-1; 8 bases agree with TRBD1. CDR1 is SGHDT and CDR2 is YYEEEE in the germline V gene. J lost 4 bases, V lost 6 bases, and 8 bases had no gene match. The CDR3 sequence is 14 residues long. This CDR3 is CASTRTGISTEAFS. Here the CDR3 DNA reads TGTGCCAGCACCCGGACAGGGATATCCACTGAAGCTTTCTCT.

This clonotype was recorded at least ten times. This chain links TRBV6-2 or TRBV6-3 with TRBJ2-5, with unresolved D. Germline V gene sequence: CDR1 MNHEY, CDR2 SVGEGT. The CDR3 is 14 residues long. Trimming shortened V by 5 bases and J by 3 bases, and 13 bases separated the two germline ends. The CDR3 reads CASSNQWGKETQYF. The CDR3 nucleotides are TGTGCCAGCAGTAACCAATGGGGAAAAGAGACCCAGTACTTC.

This chain uses TRBV4-2 with TRBJ1-2; possible D gene TRBD1, 5 bases. The CDR3 is 15 residues long. V lost 4 bases and J 8 bases, leaving 20 bases between the germline ends. The germline gives CDR1 LGHNA, CDR2 YNFKEQ. CDR3 residues: CASSLVTARGEGYTF. The CDR3 bases are TGTGCCAGCAGCCTCGTTACGGCTCGGGGCGAGGGCTACACCTTC.

This clonotype was seen many times. V and J are TRBV6-1 and TRBJ2-1; TRBD2 is a possible D gene (5 bases). The V gene's germline CDR1 is MNHNS and CDR2 SASEGT. The CDR3 contains 14 residues. Trimming took 5 bases from V and 6 from J, leaving 14 bases between them. The CDR3 DNA reads TGTGCCAGCAGTCTGGGAGCTCAGTTCAATGAGCAGTTCTTC. Translating gives CASSLGAQFNEQFF.

There are many counts of this clonotype. This chain connects TRBV12-3 or TRBV12-4 to TRBJ1-5; perhaps TRBD1 as D (6 bases). The CDR3 contains 15 residues. Trimming cost V 6 bases and J 6 bases, with 18 bases left between them. In DNA form, the CDR3 reads TGTGCCAGCAGCCTGGGGGGCCAAGGGGTTCAGCCCCAGCATTTT. This codes for CASSLGGQGVQPQHF.

This clonotype was seen many times. V gene TRBV13 combines with J gene TRBJ1-1, with 11 bases identical to TRBD1. The germline V gene encodes CDR1 PRHDT and CDR2 FYEKMQ (reference sequence). V shed 0 bases, J shed 10 bases, and the junction held 1 base outside the gene matches. CDR3 size: 13 residues. The CDR3 DNA sequence: TGTGCCAGCAGCTTAGGGGACAGGGGGCTAGCTTTCTTT. The encoded protein is CASSLGDRGLAFF.

This clonotype was detected ten times or more. The chain employs TRBV12-3 or TRBV12-4 and TRBJ1-5; D remains unclear. V was trimmed by 5 bases and J by 6 bases, leaving 20 bases between them. The CDR3 has 16 residues. For the CDR3, the DNA is TGTGCCAGCAGTCGGAAGTCTCACCTTAACACTCAGCCCCAGCATTTT. This codes for CASSRKSHLNTQPQHF.